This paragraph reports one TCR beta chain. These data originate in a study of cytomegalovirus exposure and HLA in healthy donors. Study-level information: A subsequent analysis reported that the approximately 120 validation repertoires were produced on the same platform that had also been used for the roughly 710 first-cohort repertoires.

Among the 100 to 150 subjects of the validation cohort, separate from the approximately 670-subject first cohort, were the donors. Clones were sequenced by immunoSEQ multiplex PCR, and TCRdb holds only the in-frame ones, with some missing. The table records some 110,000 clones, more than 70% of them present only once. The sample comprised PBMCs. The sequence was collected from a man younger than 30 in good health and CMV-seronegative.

The CDR3 protein is CASNTVRSNYGYTF. The CDR3 DNA sequence: TGTGCCAGCAATACCGTCAGGTCTAACTATGGCTACACCTTC. This chain uses TRBV28 with TRBJ1-2; D not resolved. The ends were cut back, 7 bases at V and 0 bases at J, with 12 bases in the middle. The CDR3 loop spans 14 amino acids. Germline lookup yields CDR1 MDHEN and CDR2 SYDVKM.